This TCR beta chain was identified during a study of CXCR3-negative and CXCR3-positive naive CD8 T cells. The length of the CDR3 is 16 residues. CDR1 is MDHEN, CDR2 SYDVKM, per germline. About this clonotype itself: Its specificity is unknown.

Naive CD8+ T lymphocytes were specified as CD45RO-CCR7+CD27+CD95-. General study points: When CXCR3-positive naive cells were set against CXCR3-negative naive cells, the former had more hydrophobic TRB CDR3s. Partial loss of CXCR3 expression followed cryopreservation; most assays used fresh PBMCs. With respect to TRBV-TRBJ usage, naive CXCR3-negative and CXCR3-positive cells were similar; memory differed.

Each TRB cDNA library was prepared by 5' RACE (with UMI labels). TCRdb reprocessed the 5' RACE reads and keeps a single row for each CDR3 protein, giving no DNA. Its listing shows 65,000 to 75,000 distinct CDR3 sequences. This receptor was identified in a human donor in good health. Some clones in this sample may be carry-over from other donors' samples. Sequenced material: naive CXCR3- CD8+ T cells from blood. Subset described: CD45RO-CCR7+CD27+CD95- naive CD8+ T cells lacking CXCR3 (TNR3-). The chain uses TRBV28 and TRBJ1-5; TCRdb designates TRBD1, a call that cannot be tested without DNA. CDR3 in amino acids: CASSPTGGTLNQPQHF.